Below are 32 T cell receptor beta chains sequenced from a single sample in a study of shared clonotypes between healthy human individuals. The table came from immunoSEQ multiplex PCR; TCRdb's copy has only in-frame clones and leaves some out. The sample lists about 2.4 million clones; approximately 94% were seen once. Sequencing was performed on naive CD4+ T cells from PBMCs. Subset defined: CD45RA+ positively selected. These receptors were obtained from a man aged 18-30 years in good health. Some clones in this sample may be carry-over from other donors' samples.

The chain is built from TRBV28 and TRBJ1-1; no clear D. Trimming shortened V by 3 bases and J by 5 bases, and 16 bases separated the two germline ends. The germline V gene encodes CDR1 MDHEN and CDR2 SYDVKM. CDR3 length: 15 amino acids. CDR3 protein: CASSLAAWVETEAFF. The CDR3 nucleotides are TGTGCCAGCAGTTTGGCCGCATGGGTCGAGACTGAAGCTTTCTTT.

The V and J genes are TRBV5-1 and TRBJ2-5; D is tentatively TRBD1 or TRBD2 (5 bases each). TRBJ2-7 matches the DNA end more closely, so the J call is doubtful. Germline V CDR1 and CDR2: SGHRS, YFSETQ. This CDR3 comprises 14 residues. CDR3 region: CASSPGTAKNEQYF. CDR3 DNA sequence: TGCGCCAGCAGCCCCGGGACGGCTAAGAACGAGCAGTACTTC.

The chain has TRBV2 and TRBJ1-3; D is uncertain. The V and J ends lost 2 bases and 0 bases respectively, with 5 bases between them. The CDR3 has 14 residues. CDR1 is SNHLY, CDR2 FYNNEI, per germline. The CDR3 reads CASSEMGSGNTIYF. In nucleotides, the CDR3 is TGTGCCAGCAGTGAAATGGGCTCTGGAAACACCATATATTTT.

V usage is TRBV7-3 and J usage is TRBJ2-2, with 10 bases matching TRBD2. The CDR3 runs 15 residues. Germline CDR1 is SGHTA and CDR2 is FQGTGA. V gave up 5 bases and J gave up 6 bases; unmatched junction bases: 6. CDR3 loop: CASSNPTSGSGELFF. CDR3 in DNA: TGTGCCAGCAGCAATCCGACTAGCGGGTCCGGGGAGCTGTTTTTT.

The chain couples TRBV5-1 to TRBJ2-3; D remains unclear. Trimming shortened V by 4 bases and J by 6 bases, and 12 bases separated the two germline ends. The CDR3 sequence is 13 residues long. The germline CDR1 and CDR2 sequences are SGHRS and YFSETQ. CDR3 loop: CASSPTMVDTQYF. In nucleotides, the CDR3 is TGCGCCAGCAGCCCCACCATGGTCGATACGCAGTATTTT.

Concerning this clone: Other DNA sequences in the same sample also yield this CDR3. The chain employs TRBV11-2 and TRBJ1-1; possibly TRBD1 for D (5 bases). The ends were cut back, 2 bases at V and 4 bases at J, with 11 bases in the middle. In germline, CDR1 is SGHAT, CDR2 FQNNGV. The CDR3 is made up of 14 amino acids. For the CDR3, the DNA is TGTGCCAGCAGCTTATGGGGCGGGCTCACTGAAGCTTTCTTT. Its translation: CASSLWGGLTEAFF.

The chain combines TRBV5-1 with TRBJ1-4; D not certain. Germline CDR1 reads SGHRS; CDR2 reads YFSETQ. The CDR3 totals 13 residues. V lost 6 bases and J 6 bases, leaving 12 bases between the germline ends. The CDR3: CASKRARDEKLFF. For the CDR3, the DNA is TGCGCCAGCAAGAGGGCGAGAGATGAAAAACTGTTTTTT.

The V and J genes are TRBV4-3 and TRBJ2-1, with D possibly TRBD2 on 5 matching bases. V gave up 0 bases and J gave up 2 bases, with 17 bases separating them. There are 18 residues in the CDR3. Per the germline V gene, CDR1 is LGHNA and CDR2 is YSLEER. CDR3 sequence reads: CASSQDLSQAAPYNEQFF. CDR3 sequence (DNA): TGCGCCAGCAGCCAAGATCTTTCCCAAGCGGCCCCCTACAATGAGCAGTTCTTC.

The chain employs TRBV11-3 and TRBJ2-2; the D gene is possibly TRBD1 (5 bases). Germline CDR1 is SGHNT and CDR2 is YENEEA. The ends were cut back, 5 bases at V and 5 bases at J, with 12 bases in the middle. The CDR3 covers 14 residues. The CDR3 sequence: CASSPGPETGELFF. Written as DNA, the CDR3 is TGTGCCAGCAGCCCAGGGCCAGAGACCGGGGAGCTGTTTTTT.

The V gene is TRBV10-3, the J gene TRBJ1-1; D uncertain. The germline gives CDR1 ENHRY, CDR2 SYGVKD. Trimming pared 6 bases from V and 0 bases from J, leaving 5 bases between. The CDR3 runs 12 residues. The CDR3 loop is CAIRQLNTEAFF. The CDR3 coding sequence is TGTGCCATCAGACAGTTGAACACTGAAGCTTTCTTT.

The J gene is TRBJ2-5, the V gene TRBV7-6; 10 positions agree with TRBD1. This CDR3 has 15 amino acids. Trimming at V came to 1 base and at J to 3 bases, leaving 2 bases not matched to a gene. Germline V gene sequence: CDR1 SGHVS, CDR2 FNYEAQ. DNA of the CDR3: TGTGCCAGCAGCTTAGTTGGGACAGGGGAAGAGACCCAGTACTTC. Its protein product is CASSLVGTGEETQYF.

This clone was detected only once. The V call is TRBV11-2, the J call TRBJ2-3; D perhaps matches TRBD1 (6 bases). The ends were cut back, 4 bases at V and 1 base at J, with 15 bases in the middle. The CDR3 length is 16 residues. Germline V lookup: CDR1 SGHAT, CDR2 FQNNGV. The CDR3 reads CASSYGTLRRTDTQYF. The CDR3, as DNA: TGTGCCAGCAGCTATGGGACACTACGCCGCACAGATACGCAGTATTTT.

This rearrangement joins TRBV28 to TRBJ1-4; the D gene is possibly TRBD1 (5 bases). Germline V CDR1 and CDR2: MDHEN, SYDVKM. The ends were cut back, 6 bases at V and 7 bases at J, with 18 bases in the middle. CDR3 length: 15 amino acids. CDR3 amino acids: CASSPPPGMGEKLFF. As DNA, the CDR3 is TGTGCCAGCAGCCCACCTCCAGGGATGGGTGAAAAACTGTTTTTT.

This chain joins TRBV11-2 and TRBJ2-3; D may be TRBD1 (6 bases). With 4 bases removed from V and 4 bases from J, the gap between germline ends came to 12 bases. The CDR3 consists of 14 residues. Germline CDR1 is SGHAT and CDR2 is FQNNGV. CDR3 amino acids: CASSSNRVPDTQYF. The DNA of the CDR3 is TGTGCCAGCAGCTCAAACAGGGTACCAGATACGCAGTATTTT.

The chain carries TRBV4-1 and TRBJ1-4; 11 bases agree with TRBD1. This CDR3 is 16 amino acids long. With 4 bases clipped from V and 5 bases from J, the junction kept 6 bases outside the gene matches. The germline gives CDR1 MGHRA, CDR2 YSYEKL. In nucleotides, the CDR3 is TGCGCCAGCAGCCCGGACAGGGGGCGCGAAAATGAAAAACTGTTTTTT. Residues: CASSPDRGRENEKLFF.

This rearrangement joins TRBV28 to TRBJ2-5; 8 nucleotides agree with TRBD1. The length of the CDR3 is 15 residues. V lost 4 bases to trimming and J lost 0 bases; unmatched junction nucleotides: 4. Looked up from germline, CDR1 is MDHEN and CDR2 is SYDVKM. CDR3 in amino acids: CASSYPGGYQETQYF. Written as DNA, the CDR3 is TGTGCCAGCAGTTACCCAGGGGGCTACCAAGAGACCCAGTACTTC.

V and J are TRBV7-3 and TRBJ2-7; 10 bases align to TRBD2. V trimming: 5 bases; J trimming: 0 bases; junction bases outside the gene matches: 4. Germline V gene data show CDR1 as SGHTA and CDR2 as FQGTGA. CDR3 length equals 15 residues. The CDR3 DNA sequence: TGTGCCAGCAGCCGGACTAGCGGCAGCTCCTACGAGCAGTACTTC. It yields the protein CASSRTSGSSYEQYF. The variable domain in full, with the rest retrieved from reference TRBV7-3 and TRBJ2-7, is GAGVSQTPSNKVTEKGKYVELRCDPISGHTALYWYRQSLGQGPEFLIYFQGTGAADDSGLPNDRFFAVRPEGSVSTLKIQRTERGDSAVYLCASSRTSGSSYEQYFGPGTRLTVT.

This rearrangement joins TRBV29-1 to TRBJ2-5, with 7 bases that match TRBD2. Germline V CDR1 and CDR2: SQVTM, ANQGSEA. Trimming removed 3 bases from V and 6 bases from J; junction bases left unmatched: 7. The CDR3 runs to 13 residues. In DNA form, the CDR3 reads TGCAGCGTTGATGGGAGCGGGGTCAAGACCCAGTACTTC. Protein sequence: CSVDGSGVKTQYF.

The chain has TRBV18 and TRBJ1-4; no firm D call. Germline V lookup: CDR1 KGHSH, CDR2 LQKENI. The V gene lost 3 bases and the J gene lost 4 bases, with 9 bases spanning the gap. This CDR3 has 14 amino acids. The CDR3 loop is CASSPVAFNEKLFF. The CDR3 nucleotides are TGTGCCAGCTCACCGGTAGCCTTTAATGAAAAACTGTTTTTT.

The sample holds one count of this clone. The chain has TRBV5-4 and TRBJ2-2; D perhaps matches TRBD1 (6 bases). The CDR3 runs to 15 residues. In germline, CDR1 is SGHNT, CDR2 YYREEE (reference sequence). With 0 bases removed from V and 5 bases from J, the gap between germline ends came to 11 bases. The CDR3 spells CASSLAQQGTGELFF. As DNA, the CDR3 is TGTGCCAGCAGCTTGGCTCAACAGGGAACCGGGGAGCTGTTTTTT.

Note on this clone: This sample includes further DNA sequences coding for the same CDR3. The V call is TRBV6-5, the J call TRBJ1-1, with no clear D. The V end lost 2 bases, the J end lost 6 bases, and 10 bases lay between the germline ends. The CDR3 has 13 amino acids. Germline V CDR1 and CDR2: MNHEY, SVGAGI. The CDR3 DNA reads TGTGCCAGCAGTTACCCCGGCGGGTCTGAAGCTTTCTTT. As protein: CASSYPGGSEAFF.

The chain uses TRBV6-5 and TRBJ1-1; 9 nucleotides align to TRBD1. Germline loops: CDR1 MNHEY, CDR2 SVGAGI. J was trimmed by 2 bases and V by 9 bases; bases with no gene match: 4. The CDR3 loop spans 13 amino acids. The CDR3 bases are TGTGCCAGTACAGGGGGCTTTAACACTGAAGCTTTCTTT. It yields the protein CASTGGFNTEAFF.

The gene calls are TRBV7-3 and TRBJ2-5; D is possibly TRBD1 or TRBD2 (5 bases each). With 4 bases removed from V and 4 bases from J, the gap between germline ends came to 16 bases. Germline-derived CDR1 and CDR2 are SGHTA and FQGTGA. CDR3 length: 15 amino acids. The DNA for the CDR3 is TGTGCCAGCAGCTCTACCCGGGGCTGGGGAGAGACCCAGTACTTC. It translates to CASSSTRGWGETQYF.

V usage is TRBV14 and J usage is TRBJ2-1, with 10 positions matching TRBD1. The CDR3 is 15 residues long. V was clipped by 2 bases and J by 3 bases; unmatched bases: 1. Germline V gives CDR1 SGHDN, CDR2 FVKESK. The CDR3 region is CASSQRDRGYNEQFF. The CDR3 DNA reads as TGTGCCAGCAGCCAACGGGACAGGGGCTACAATGAGCAGTTCTTC.

CDR3 coding DNA: TGTGCCAGCAGCTTAGTTCTCCGGGAGGGACTCACAGATACGCAGTATTTT. This translates into CASSLVLREGLTDTQYF. The chain links TRBV7-6 to TRBJ2-3; 8 positions match TRBD2. V shed 1 base, J shed 2 bases, and the junction held 8 bases outside the gene matches. Germline values: CDR1 SGHVS, CDR2 FNYEAQ. This CDR3 is 17 amino acids long.

V is TRBV5-1 and J is TRBJ2-7, with a tentative D call TRBD1 (6 bases). This CDR3 has 15 amino acids. CDR1 SGHRS and CDR2 YFSETQ come from the germline V gene. V lost 5 bases and J lost 2, with 17 bases in between. The CDR3 DNA is TGCGCCAGCAGGTTCCGGGACACTACTACCTACGAGCAGTACTTC. Translating gives CASRFRDTTTYEQYF.

The chain couples TRBV6-5 to TRBJ2-1, with 11 bases matching TRBD2. In germline, CDR1 is MNHEY, CDR2 SVGAGI. The CDR3 is 15 residues long. Trimming removed 6 bases from V and 1 base from J; junction bases left unmatched: 2. The CDR3 region has the DNA TGTGCCAGCAGATCTAGCGGGAGGTCCTACAATGAGCAGTTCTTC. Encoded protein: CASRSSGRSYNEQFF.

The gene calls are TRBV6-1 and TRBJ2-1; the match to TRBD2 covers 7 bases. Germline trimming cut 4 bases from V and 1 base from J; bases unmatched to any gene: 4. From germline, CDR1 is MNHNS and CDR2 SASEGT. The CDR3 covers 15 residues. CDR3 loop: CASSVAGLSYNEQFF. CDR3 in DNA: TGTGCCAGCAGTGTAGCGGGTCTATCCTACAATGAGCAGTTCTTC.

This chain uses TRBV15 with TRBJ2-7; no firm D call. V lost 0 bases to trimming and J lost 0 bases, with 9 bases between them. Germline V gene lookup returns CDR1 LNHNV and CDR2 YYDKDF (reference sequence). This CDR3 has 15 residues. The CDR3 DNA reads as TGTGCCACCAGCAGAGATGTACGGAGCTCCTACGAGCAGTACTTC. Translated: CATSRDVRSSYEQYF.

The gene calls are TRBV7-8 and TRBJ2-7; D gene unclear. The V end was cut by 1 base, the J end by 0 bases, with 10 bases between. Germline loops: CDR1 SGHVS, CDR2 FQNEAQ. This CDR3 has 15 residues. The CDR3 bases are TGTGCCAGCAGCTTAGAGGGCGGTTACTCCTACGAGCAGTACTTC. Amino acids: CASSLEGGYSYEQYF. Complete variable domain (other parts from reference TRBV7-8 and TRBJ2-7): GAGVSQSPRYKVAKRGQDVALRCDPISGHVSLFWYQQALGQGPEFLTYFQNEAQLDKSGLPSDRFFAERPEGSVSTLKIQRTQQEDSAVYLCASSLEGGYSYEQYFGPGTRLTVT.

Comments on this clone: This sample includes further DNA sequences coding for the same CDR3. This chain uses TRBV5-1 with TRBJ1-1; TRBD1 aligns across 8 bases. Trimming cost V 1 base and J 1 base; bases outside gene matches: 3. The germline CDR1 and CDR2 sequences are SGHRS and YFSETQ. This CDR3 comprises 15 residues. CDR3 DNA sequence: TGCGCCAGCAGCTTGCGGGGACAGGAGAACACTGAAGCTTTCTTT. As protein: CASSLRGQENTEAFF.

This clone was detected only once. The chain is built from TRBV6-1 and TRBJ1-5; D uncertain. Between the trimmed V and J ends, which lost 2 bases and 5 bases, there was a span of 16 bases. The CDR3 extends over 16 amino acids. CDR1 MNHNS and CDR2 SASEGT come from the germline V gene. The CDR3 coding sequence is TGTGCCAGCAGTGAATTGCCTAGGGTCGACTATCAGCCCCAGCATTTT. Translated, it gives CASSELPRVDYQPQHF.